This T cell receptor (beta chain) emerged from a study of Graves' ophthalmopathy and Graves' hyperthyroidism. Study summary: Pretreatment peripheral blood was obtained at initial diagnosis. Points from the study as a whole: Among thyroid clonotypes expanded above 0.001 frequency, most also appeared in blood.

Germline V lookup: CDR1 LGHDT, CDR2 YNNKEL (reference sequence). This CDR3 is built from 14 residues. V was shortened by 5 bases and J by 8 bases, with 18 bases between the two germline ends. This clonotype was counted ten times or more. What it recognizes is unknown. TCR beta CDR3 regions were amplified from RNA transcripts. An opening RT-PCR round employed HTBI primers and preceded a second-round multiplex PCR. Each CDR3 protein is one row after TCRdb ran MiXCR on the multiplex PCR reads. The data contain roughly 500,000 distinct CDR3 sequences, around 15% of them singletons. The source of the PBMCs was 8.5 to 10 ml of fresh peripheral blood.

The receptor comes from a woman aged 25-40 years with Graves' ophthalmopathy. The sample was blood. J is TRBJ2-5 and V is TRBV3-1; D unresolved. CDR3 amino acids: CASSFPQAAVTQYF. DNA of the CDR3: TGTGCCAGCAGCTTCCCCCAGGCGGCAGTAACCCAGTACTTC.